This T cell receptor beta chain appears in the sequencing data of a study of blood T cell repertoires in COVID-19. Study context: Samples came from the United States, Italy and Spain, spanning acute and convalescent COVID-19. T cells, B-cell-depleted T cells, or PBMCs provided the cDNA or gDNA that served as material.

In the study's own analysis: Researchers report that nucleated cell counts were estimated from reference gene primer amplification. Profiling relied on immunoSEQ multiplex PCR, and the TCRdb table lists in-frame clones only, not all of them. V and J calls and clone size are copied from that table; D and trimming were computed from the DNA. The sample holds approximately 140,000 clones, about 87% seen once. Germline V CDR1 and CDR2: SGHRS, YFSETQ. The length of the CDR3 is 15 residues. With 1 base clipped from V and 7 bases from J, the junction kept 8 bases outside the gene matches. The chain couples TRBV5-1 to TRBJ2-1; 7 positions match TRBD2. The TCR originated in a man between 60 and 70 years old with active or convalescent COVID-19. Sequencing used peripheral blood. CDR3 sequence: CASSLYGTMKNEQFF. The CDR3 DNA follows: TGCGCCAGCAGCTTGTATGGGACTATGAAGAATGAGCAGTTCTTC.